The TCR beta chain under discussion was sequenced for a study of T cells in women clearing cervical HPV infection. The V gene's germline CDR1 is SGHTA and CDR2 FQGNSA. Trimming took off 3 bases at V and 4 bases at J, with 9 bases between the two ends. The CDR3 has 13 amino acids. For this clone: The CDR3 end is not reached by the read, which stops 3 residues before it; the germline J gene fills it in.

Here immunoSEQ multiplex PCR was the method, and the copy in TCRdb shows in-frame clones only, minus some. The sample holds tens of thousands of clones. The chain employs TRBV7-2 and TRBJ2-5; D unclear. The receptor comes from a woman between 18 and 70 years old with a cervical HPV16 infection that either progressed to CIN3+ or cleared (not recorded which). The sequenced sample was blood buffy coat. The sequenced CDR3 bases are TGTGCCAGCAGCTTTTCCCAAGGAGAGACC. This gives the protein CASSFSQGET. The whole CDR3 is CASSFSQGETQYF.